The 25 T cell receptor beta chains in this list originate from one sample, sequenced in a study of blood T cell repertoires in COVID-19. Measured with immunoSEQ multiplex PCR; TCRdb has only the in-frame clones, and not every one. The sample gives 140,000 or so clones, 85% of which show up once; around 2.5% is in the top ten. The source material was peripheral blood. The receptors come from a human donor with acute or convalescent COVID-19. The donor label of this sample is uncertain.

In this sample, this clone turned up a few times. The chain recombines TRBV4-2 with TRBJ2-3, with 11 bases identical to TRBD2. Germline trimming cut 1 base from V and 6 bases from J; bases unmatched to any gene: 9. CDR1 is LGHNA, CDR2 YNFKEQ, per germline. The CDR3 contains 17 residues. CDR3 region: CASSQGLSGGESDTQYF. The DNA for the CDR3 is TGTGCCAGCAGCCAAGGTCTTAGCGGGGGGGAATCTGATACGCAGTATTTT.

The rearrangement joins TRBV9 to TRBJ2-3, with D possibly matching TRBD2 (6 bases). The germline V and J ends were trimmed by 4 bases and 6 bases, with 24 bases remaining between them. CDR1 is SGDLS, CDR2 YYNGEE, per germline. The CDR3 is made up of 17 amino acids. The CDR3 sequence is CASSRNPRLEGRDTQYF. The CDR3 DNA reads TGTGCCAGCAGCCGGAACCCTCGACTAGAGGGCCGGGATACGCAGTATTTT.

The DNA of the CDR3 is TGTGCCAGCAGCCTAGGGACTAGCGTCGAGCAGTACGTC. Its translation is CASSLGTSVEQYV. The rearrangement uses TRBV5-6 and TRBJ2-7; 10 bases align to TRBD2. V gave up 4 bases and J gave up 6 bases; unmatched junction bases: 4. The CDR3 runs 13 residues. Looked up from germline, CDR1 is SGHDT and CDR2 is YYEEEE.

This chain links TRBV28 with TRBJ1-5, with 9 bases aligning to TRBD1. Germline values: CDR1 MDHEN, CDR2 SYDVKM. This CDR3 is built from 16 residues. Trimming cost V 6 bases and J 6 bases; bases outside gene matches: 12. The CDR3 DNA is TGTGCCAGCAGCCCGACCAAACAGGGGGCAATTCAGCCCCAGCATTTT. It encodes CASSPTKQGAIQPQHF.

The V and J genes are TRBV24-1 and TRBJ2-3, with D possibly TRBD2 on 6 matching bases. Germline V gives CDR1 KGHDR, CDR2 SFDVKD. Trimming took 9 bases from V and 2 from J, leaving 17 bases between them. The CDR3 contains 15 residues. Here the CDR3 DNA reads TGTGCCACCGGGGTTTTGGGCGGGAACACAGATACGCAGTATTTT. It is translated as CATGVLGGNTDTQYF.

The chain employs TRBV21-1 and TRBJ2-1; TRBD1, as called in the table, went unchecked against the DNA. TRBV21-1 is designated a pseudogene. This CDR3 is 16 amino acids long. This CDR3 is CASSKVDGQGENEQFF. The CDR3 nucleotides read TGTGCCAGCAGCAAAGTCGATGGACAGGGTGAGAATGAGCAGTTCTTC.

V gene TRBV3-1 (or the pseudogene TRBV3-2) combines with J gene TRBJ1-5; D might be TRBD1 (5 bases). V dropped 0 bases and J dropped 3 bases, with 12 bases sitting between them. The CDR3 has 16 amino acids. Germline CDR1 reads LGHDT; CDR2 reads YNNKEL (reference sequence). The CDR3 coding sequence is TGTGCCAGCAGCCAAGATAGCAGGGTTCCCAATCAGCCCCAGCATTTT. This encodes CASSQDSRVPNQPQHF.

The chain joins TRBV9 to TRBJ1-2; D remains unclear. Germline V CDR1 and CDR2: SGDLS, YYNGEE. V lost 0 bases to trimming and J lost 4 bases, with 10 bases between them. The CDR3 covers 14 residues. The CDR3 nucleotides are TGTGCCAGCAGCGTAGATCCTTCCCTCTATGGCTACACCTTC. Encoded protein: CASSVDPSLYGYTF.

The genes are TRBV5-6 and TRBJ1-2; D call uncertain. Between the trimmed V and J ends, which lost 0 bases and 2 bases, there was a span of 8 bases. The CDR3 length is 14 residues. The germline V gene encodes CDR1 SGHDT and CDR2 YYEEEE. The CDR3 sequence is CASSLVSLNYGYTF. DNA for the CDR3: TGTGCCAGCAGCTTGGTTAGCCTAAACTATGGCTACACCTTC.

The rearrangement joins TRBV7-2 to TRBJ2-7, with D perhaps matching TRBD1 (5 bases). Germline-derived CDR1 and CDR2 are SGHTA and FQGNSA. Trimming took 4 bases from V and 2 from J, leaving 15 bases between them. CDR3 size: 15 residues. The CDR3, as DNA: TGTGCCAGCAGCTCATCCTCAGGGTGGGCCTACGAGCAGTACTTC. The encoded protein is CASSSSSGWAYEQYF.

DNA of the CDR3: TGTGCCAGCAGCCAAGAGGCGGCTAGCGAGGAAGATACGCAGTATTTT. Protein sequence: CASSQEAASEEDTQYF. The chain recombines TRBV4-2 with TRBJ2-3; tentatively, D is TRBD2 (6 bases). In germline, CDR1 is LGHNA, CDR2 YNFKEQ. The V gene lost 0 bases and the J gene lost 5 bases, with 15 bases spanning the gap. There are 16 residues in the CDR3.

V gene TRBV5-1 combines with J gene TRBJ2-2, with 7 bases matching TRBD2. Trimming removed 5 bases from V and 5 bases from J; junction bases left unmatched: 6. This CDR3 region has 14 residues. The V gene's germline CDR1 is SGHRS and CDR2 YFSETQ. CDR3 nucleotides: TGCGCCAGCAGACCGACTAGCTTTACCGGGGAGCTGTTTTTT. Its translation is CASRPTSFTGELFF.

The chain joins TRBV11-2 to TRBJ2-7, with D perhaps TRBD2 (6 bases). The length of the CDR3 is 17 residues. Germline V gene data show CDR1 as SGHAT and CDR2 as FQNNGV. V gave up 0 bases and J gave up 0 bases, with 15 bases separating them. The CDR3 DNA follows: TGTGCCAGCAGCTTAGATCGTTGGCCCGGGAGCTCCTACGAGCAGTACGTC. It translates to CASSLDRWPGSSYEQYV.

This chain joins TRBV29-1 and TRBJ2-5, with 7 bases matching TRBD2. Per the germline V gene, CDR1 is SQVTM and CDR2 is ANQGSEA. The CDR3 spans 14 residues. With 0 bases clipped from V and 3 bases from J, the junction kept 4 bases outside the gene matches. The CDR3 spells CSVEDPSGEETQYF. The CDR3 region has the DNA TGCAGCGTTGAAGATCCTAGCGGTGAAGAGACCCAGTACTTC.

The chain recombines TRBV7-6 with TRBJ1-2; tentatively, D is TRBD1 (5 bases). The V gene lost 0 bases and the J gene lost 8 bases, with 16 bases spanning the gap. Germline V lookup: CDR1 SGHVS, CDR2 FNYEAQ. This CDR3 is built from 15 residues. The CDR3 DNA sequence: TGTGCCAGCAGCTTAGCGGGGGGTGCTGGGATAGGCTACACCTTC. Protein sequence: CASSLAGGAGIGYTF.

CDR3 in DNA: TGTGCCAGTAGTTCTCGGACAGGACCTAATGAAAAACTGTTTTTT. As protein: CASSSRTGPNEKLFF. The J gene is TRBJ1-4, the V gene TRBV19, with 7 bases lining up with TRBD1. The CDR3 has 15 amino acids. Germline V gives CDR1 LNHDA, CDR2 SQIVND (reference sequence). J was trimmed by 3 bases and V by 5 bases; bases with no gene match: 6.

V is TRBV3-1 (or the pseudogene TRBV3-2) and J is TRBJ2-5, with D maybe TRBD1 (6 bases). The CDR3 contains 12 residues. Germline assignment: CDR1 LGHDT and CDR2 YNNKEL (reference sequence). V was shortened by 3 bases and J by 5 bases, with 7 bases between the two germline ends. CDR3 region: CASSHRGETQYF. Written as DNA, the CDR3 is TGTGCCAGCAGCCACAGGGGTGAGACCCAGTACTTC.

The chain joins TRBV7-3 to TRBJ2-7, with a tentative D call TRBD1 (5 bases). V was pared by 6 bases and J by 7 bases, with 16 bases between. The CDR3 has 13 residues. Germline CDR1 reads SGHTA; CDR2 reads FQGTGA. The CDR3 DNA sequence: TGTGCCAGCAGTCAAACCTCAGGGCGTGAGCAGTACTTC. Its translation is CASSQTSGREQYF. Full variable domain (rest looked up from reference TRBV7-3 and TRBJ2-7): GAGVSQTPSNKVTEKGKYVELRCDPISGHTALYWYRQSLGQGPEFLIYFQGTGAADDSGLPNDRFFAVRPEGSVSTLKIQRTERGDSAVYLCASSQTSGREQYFGPGTRLTVT.

The gene calls are TRBV20-1 and TRBJ1-5; 7 bases line up with TRBD1. In germline, CDR1 is DFQATT, CDR2 SNEGSKA (reference sequence). Unmatched junction bases numbered 20, after V lost 3 bases and J lost 0 bases. The CDR3 extends over 20 amino acids. This CDR3 is CSASKGGTGTDFYSNQPQHF. In nucleotides, the CDR3 is TGCAGTGCTAGTAAGGGGGGCACCGGGACAGACTTTTATAGCAATCAGCCCCAGCATTTT.

The chain is built from TRBV7-8 and TRBJ2-7; the match to TRBD2 covers 12 bases. The length of the CDR3 is 15 residues. The J segment lost 7 bases and the V segment lost 5 bases, leaving 9 bases of the junction unmatched. Looked up from germline, CDR1 is SGHVS and CDR2 is FQNEAQ. CDR3 in amino acids: CASSPLAGGAREQYV. As DNA, the CDR3 is TGTGCCAGCAGCCCCCTAGCGGGAGGGGCGAGGGAGCAGTACGTC.

This sequence joins TRBV7-3 and TRBJ2-3, with D possibly matching TRBD1 (5 bases). Trimming shortened V by 3 bases and J by 1 base, and 8 bases separated the two germline ends. This CDR3 has 14 residues. The germline V gene has CDR1 SGHTA and CDR2 FQGTGA. Here the CDR3 reads CASSLSGRTDTQYF. The DNA of the CDR3 is TGTGCCAGCAGCTTGTCAGGGCGCACAGATACGCAGTATTTT.

This chain connects TRBV11-2 to TRBJ2-1; 15 nucleotides line up with TRBD2. CDR1 is SGHAT, CDR2 FQNNGV, per germline. Trimming removed 1 base from V and 9 bases from J; junction bases left unmatched: 4. This CDR3 region has 16 residues. The CDR3 loop reads CASSLAGLAGGVEQFF. CDR3 DNA: TGTGCCAGCAGCTTAGCGGGACTAGCGGGGGGAGTTGAGCAGTTCTTC.

This chain uses TRBV28 with TRBJ2-7; the match to TRBD2 covers 11 bases. V shed 5 bases and J 3 bases; nucleotides not matched to a gene: 6. The germline V gene encodes CDR1 MDHEN and CDR2 SYDVKM. This CDR3 has 15 residues. The CDR3 nucleotides read TGTGCCAGCAGTACTCTAGCGGGGGGTCACTACGAGCAGTACTTC. Translation: CASSTLAGGHYEQYF.

This clone turned up a few times. V and J are TRBV20-1 and TRBJ1-4; 8 positions agree with TRBD1. The CDR3 totals 14 residues. Trimming at V came to 3 bases and at J to 6 bases, leaving 6 bases not matched to a gene. The V gene's germline CDR1 is DFQATT and CDR2 SNEGSKA (reference sequence). The CDR3 loop reads CSASDRGTYEKLFF. DNA of the CDR3: TGCAGTGCTAGTGACAGGGGAACGTATGAAAAACTGTTTTTT.

The chain combines TRBV25-1 with TRBJ2-1; 9 bases line up with TRBD2. The CDR3 is 17 residues long. V lost 5 bases, J lost 2 bases, and 10 bases stayed unmatched. CDR1 MGHDK and CDR2 SYGVNS come from the germline V gene. The CDR3 sequence is CASSSSSGNPTYNEQFF. CDR3 in DNA: TGTGCCAGCAGTTCATCTAGCGGGAACCCTACCTACAATGAGCAGTTCTTC.